This T cell receptor (beta chain) is drawn from a study of T cells after yellow fever vaccination (dated by TCRdb to the late 2010s). At the level of the whole study: The SMART-Seq v4 Ultra Low Input RNA kit was used to prepare libraries from fractions with low cell numbers. To follow T-cell clones before and after primary and booster YFV17D yellow fever vaccination, bulk TCR alpha and beta repertoires were sequenced over time. Two healthy male donors, one aged 18 to 30 and one aged 30 to 39 years, were included in the cohort. Blood samples were taken at several timepoints before and after primary and secondary immunization, and bulk PBMC replicates and cell subsets were isolated. Broad study findings and their caveats: Computational filtering was required because FACS-sorted repertoires could contain abundant contaminating clonotypes from the bulk population. A small fraction of clonotypes showed up in both the CD4 and CD8 compartments, probably as a result of convergent recombination. After the booster, most of the clones that had expanded following primary vaccination were detected again (approximately 96% of CD4 and around 88% of CD8), which suggests that memory was broadly maintained. Because the study included only a couple of donors, the extent to which the findings can be generalized is limited. Compared with the primary T-cell response, the secondary T-cell response was weaker but faster, peaking on day 5 rather than day 15.

This clonotype occurred many times. Its antigen remains unidentified. No per-base quality is available; no much larger clone lies one base away. TCR cDNA was made using 5'RACE template switching, a step that added a universal primer site and unique molecular identifiers. Priming of cDNA synthesis was performed from both the TCR alpha and TCR beta constant segments. Library amplification involved two PCR steps, and the second step added sample barcodes and sequencing adapters. Sequencing of libraries was done on Illumina HiSeq 2500 (2x100 bp) or NovaSeq (2x150 bp). Under the source paper's analysis protocol: MIGEC handled demultiplexing of reads and collapsing into UMI consensus sequences, while MiXCR performed V(D)J alignment. Vaccine-responding clonotypes were defined with edgeR using replicate PBMC samples, requiring FDR below 0.01 and a log2 fold change above 5 up to day 15. CD4 or CD8 identity was assigned to each bulk clonotype according to whether the clonotype was present at higher abundance in the sequenced CD4 repertoire or the sequenced CD8 repertoire. The public reads were run again by TCRdb, first through fastp at Q25 and then through MiXCR, and only productive beta chains were kept. Every entry covers one CDR3 protein and lists the most common genes and DNA from its rows. The V and J calls were not made by the authors but by TCRdb's processing. The sample table holds some 160,000 distinct CDR3 sequences, of which 6% to 7.5% were seen once. The ten largest clones add up to about 2.5% of the sample.

The treatment or condition tag for this specimen amounts to: live attenuated yellow fever vaccine strain. A standard Ficoll-Paque protocol was used to isolate PBMCs from peripheral blood. Dynabeads CD4 and CD8 positive selection kits were used to isolate CD4 and CD8 T-cell fractions. TriZol was used to extract RNA from bulk PBMCs, from CD4 and CD8 fractions, and from dextramer-positive and dextramer-negative fractions. Its CDR3 holds 18 amino acids, cysteine through phenylalanine. The read is trimmed to its CDR3 DNA, 54 bases read in frame from base 1. The junction shows trimming of 0 bases on V and 1 base on J, plus 18 bases between the germline ends. From the germline V gene, CDR1 is SGDLS and CDR2 is YYNGEE.

The sample was CD4+ T cells sorted from PBMCs, taken roughly 5 days after the first yellow fever vaccination. This chain is built from TRBV9 and TRBJ2-3, and the D gene may be TRBD2, 7 bases matching. The origin of this receptor is a man younger than 30 who received the YFV17D yellow fever vaccine. The DNA reads as follows: TGTGCCAGCAGCGTAGAGGGGGGGGCCTCAGGGCGCACAGATACGCAGTATTTT. Its coded protein is CASSVEGGASGRTDTQYF.